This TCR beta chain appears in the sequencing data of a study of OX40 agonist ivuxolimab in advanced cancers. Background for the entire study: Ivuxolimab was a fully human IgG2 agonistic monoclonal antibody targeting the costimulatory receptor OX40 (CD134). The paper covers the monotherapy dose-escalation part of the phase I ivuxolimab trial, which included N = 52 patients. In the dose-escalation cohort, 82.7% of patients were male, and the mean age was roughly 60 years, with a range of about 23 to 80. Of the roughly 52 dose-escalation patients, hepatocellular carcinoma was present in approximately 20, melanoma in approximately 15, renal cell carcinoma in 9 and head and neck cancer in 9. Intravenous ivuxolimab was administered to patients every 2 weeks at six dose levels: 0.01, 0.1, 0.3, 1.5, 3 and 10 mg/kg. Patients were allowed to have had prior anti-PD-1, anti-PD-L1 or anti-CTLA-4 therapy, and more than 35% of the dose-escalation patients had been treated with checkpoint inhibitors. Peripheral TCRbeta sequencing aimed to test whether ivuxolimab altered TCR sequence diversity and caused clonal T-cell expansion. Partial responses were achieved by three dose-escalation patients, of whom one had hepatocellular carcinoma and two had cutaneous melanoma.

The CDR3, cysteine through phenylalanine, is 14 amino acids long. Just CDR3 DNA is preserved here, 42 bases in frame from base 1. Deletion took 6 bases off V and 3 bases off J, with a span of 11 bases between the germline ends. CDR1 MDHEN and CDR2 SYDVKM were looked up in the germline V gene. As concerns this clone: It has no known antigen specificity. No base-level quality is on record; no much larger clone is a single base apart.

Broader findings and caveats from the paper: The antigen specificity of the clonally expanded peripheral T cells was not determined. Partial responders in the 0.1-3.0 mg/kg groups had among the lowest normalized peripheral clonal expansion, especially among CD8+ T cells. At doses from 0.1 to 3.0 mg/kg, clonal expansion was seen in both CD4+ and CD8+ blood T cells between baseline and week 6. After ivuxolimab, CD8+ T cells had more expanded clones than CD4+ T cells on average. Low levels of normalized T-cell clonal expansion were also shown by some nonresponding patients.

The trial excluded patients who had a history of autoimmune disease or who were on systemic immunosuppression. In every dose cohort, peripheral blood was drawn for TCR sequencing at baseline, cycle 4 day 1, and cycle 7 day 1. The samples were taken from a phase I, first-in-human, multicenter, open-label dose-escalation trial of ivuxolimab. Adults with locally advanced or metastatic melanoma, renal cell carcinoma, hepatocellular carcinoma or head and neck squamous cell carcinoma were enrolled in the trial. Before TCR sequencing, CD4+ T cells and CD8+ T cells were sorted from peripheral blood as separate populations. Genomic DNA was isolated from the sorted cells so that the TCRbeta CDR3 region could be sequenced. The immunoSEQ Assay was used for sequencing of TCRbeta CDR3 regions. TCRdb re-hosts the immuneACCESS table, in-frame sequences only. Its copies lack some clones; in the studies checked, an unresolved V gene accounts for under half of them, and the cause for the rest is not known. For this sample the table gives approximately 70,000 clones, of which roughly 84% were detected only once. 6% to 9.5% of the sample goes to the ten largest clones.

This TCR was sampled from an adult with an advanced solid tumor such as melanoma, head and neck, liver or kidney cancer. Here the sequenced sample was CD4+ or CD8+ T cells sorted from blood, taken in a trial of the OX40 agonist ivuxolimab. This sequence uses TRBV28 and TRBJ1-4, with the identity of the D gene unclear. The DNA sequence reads TGTGCCAGCAGCTCGGTCAGAGCTAATGAAAAACTGTTTTTT. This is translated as CASSSVRANEKLFF.